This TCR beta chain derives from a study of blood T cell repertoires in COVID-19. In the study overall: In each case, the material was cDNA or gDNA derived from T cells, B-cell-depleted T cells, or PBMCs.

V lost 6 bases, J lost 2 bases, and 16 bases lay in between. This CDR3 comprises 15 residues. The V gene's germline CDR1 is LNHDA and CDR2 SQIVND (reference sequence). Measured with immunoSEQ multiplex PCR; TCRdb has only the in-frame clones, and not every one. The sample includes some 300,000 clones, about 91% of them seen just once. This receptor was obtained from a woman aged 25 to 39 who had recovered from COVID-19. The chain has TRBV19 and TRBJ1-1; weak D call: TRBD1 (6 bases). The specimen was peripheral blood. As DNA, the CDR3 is TGTGCCAGTAGGGACCGGGGCGGGGGCAACACTGAAGCTTTCTTT. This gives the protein CASRDRGGGNTEAFF.